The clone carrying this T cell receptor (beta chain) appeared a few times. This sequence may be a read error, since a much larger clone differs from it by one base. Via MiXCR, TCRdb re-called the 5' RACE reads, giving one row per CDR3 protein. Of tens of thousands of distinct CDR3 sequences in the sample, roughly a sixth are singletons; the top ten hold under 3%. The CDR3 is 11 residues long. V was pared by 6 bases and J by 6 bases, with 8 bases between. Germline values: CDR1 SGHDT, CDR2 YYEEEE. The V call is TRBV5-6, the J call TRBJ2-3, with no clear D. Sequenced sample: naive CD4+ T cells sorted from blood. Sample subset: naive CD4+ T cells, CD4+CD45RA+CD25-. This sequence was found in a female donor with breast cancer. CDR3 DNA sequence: TGTGCCAGCACCCTCGGGGATACGCAGTATTTT. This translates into CASTLGDTQYF.